The T cell receptor beta chain described here comes from a study of T cell repertoires in cytomegalovirus infection. Study overall: Public TCR beta signatures indicated both CMV infection and matching HLA type.

Study-wide points: CMV carriers with the relevant HLA were identified by cumulative public TCR beta family frequency. The study found HLA-C-restricted CMV-specific TCR beta clonotypes dominating the ex vivo response.

Worth noting for this clonotype: Its antigen is as yet unknown.

MiXCR, applied by TCRdb to the reads, yields one record per CDR3 protein. Of some 450,000 distinct CDR3 sequences listed, under 40% are singletons. The length of the CDR3 is 17 residues. Germline lookup yields CDR1 MNHEY and CDR2 SVGAGI. Trimming removed 0 bases from V and 8 bases from J; junction bases left unmatched: 12. This clonotype was sampled from a human donor in good health (CMV status not recorded). Some clones in this sample may be carry-over from other donors' samples. The chain recombines TRBV6-5 with TRBJ2-1; the match to TRBD1 covers 8 bases. Material for sequencing was PBMCs. The CDR3: CASSYSFGQGARDEQFF. CDR3 in DNA: TGTGCCAGCAGTTACTCTTTTGGGCAGGGGGCGCGAGATGAGCAGTTCTTC.